These 23 T cell receptor beta chains originate from one sample sequenced in a study of T cell responses to AZD1222 COVID-19 vaccine. Generated by immunoSEQ multiplex PCR, the TCRdb table keeps only in-frame clones and is missing some. The data contain about 260,000 clones, 85% to 95% of them singletons. Sequenced here: peripheral blood, sampled on day 0 of AZD1222 vaccination. These receptors were taken from an adult in good health.

This chain uses TRBV4-1 with TRBJ2-5; TRBD2 might be the D (6 bases). V was pared by 4 bases and J by 1 base, with 16 bases between. CDR3 length equals 16 residues. Germline-derived CDR1 and CDR2 are MGHRA and YSYEKL. CDR3 sequence: CASSRWVGTFQETQYF. CDR3 DNA sequence: TGCGCCAGCAGCCGGTGGGTGGGGACTTTCCAAGAGACCCAGTACTTC.

This CDR3 reads CASSLAGHLRETQYF. DNA for the CDR3: TGTGCCAGCAGCTTGGCCGGACACCTACGAGAGACCCAGTACTTC. The genes are TRBV5-4 and TRBJ2-5; possibly TRBD1 for D (5 bases). CDR3 length equals 15 residues. The V end lost 0 bases, the J end lost 4 bases, and 13 bases lay between the germline ends. Germline CDR1 and CDR2: SGHNT and YYREEE (reference sequence). Supplemented by reference TRBV5-4 and TRBJ2-5, the full variable domain reads ETGVTQSPTHLIKTRGQQVTLRCSSQSGHNTVSWYQQALGQGPQFIFQYYREEENGRGNFPPRFSGLQFPNYSSELNVNALELDDSALYLCASSLAGHLRETQYFGPGTRLLVL.

V usage is TRBV7-2 and J usage is TRBJ2-1, with 9 bases aligning to TRBD2. The J segment lost 0 bases and the V segment lost 5 bases, leaving 14 bases of the junction unmatched. The CDR3 runs 19 residues. Per germline, CDR1 SGHTA and CDR2 FQGNSA. CDR3 bases: TGTGCCAGCAGCCCTAAACGAGCGGGAGGCCGCCGCTCCTACAATGAGCAGTTCTTC. It specifies CASSPKRAGGRRSYNEQFF.

This clone was observed a handful of times. This sequence joins TRBV7-9 and TRBJ2-7, with 9 bases matching TRBD2. This CDR3 comprises 18 residues. Germline trimming cut 1 base from V and 3 bases from J; bases unmatched to any gene: 13. Per the germline V gene, CDR1 is SEHNR and CDR2 is FQNEAQ (reference sequence). CDR3 protein: CASSLGVETSGLLYEQYF. The DNA of the CDR3 is TGTGCCAGCAGCTTAGGGGTAGAGACTAGCGGACTTCTCTACGAGCAGTACTTC. Looking up the rest from reference TRBV7-9 and TRBJ2-7 gives the full variable domain: DTGVSQNPRHKITKRGQNVTFRCDPISEHNRLYWYRQTLGQGPEFLTYFQNEAQLEKSRLLSDRFSAERPKGSFSTLEIQRTEQGDSAMYLCASSLGVETSGLLYEQYFGPGTRLTVT.

V usage is TRBV11-2 and J usage is TRBJ2-3; D gene uncertain. The V end lost 2 bases, the J end lost 5 bases, and 8 bases lay between the germline ends. From germline, CDR1 is SGHAT and CDR2 FQNNGV. This CDR3 is 13 amino acids long. CDR3 residues: CASSLMSGDTQYF. The CDR3 DNA reads as TGTGCCAGCAGCTTAATGTCGGGAGATACGCAGTATTTT.

In its sample, this clone was seen once. The rearrangement links TRBV7-8 to TRBJ1-2; the match to TRBD1 covers 8 bases. V lost 5 bases to trimming and J lost 3 bases; unmatched junction nucleotides: 20. CDR1 is SGHVS and CDR2 is FQNEAQ in the germline V gene. The CDR3 has 19 residues. CDR3 region: CASSPNLVAGGTRDYGYTF. CDR3 DNA: TGTGCCAGCAGCCCTAACCTTGTGGCAGGGGGCACGAGGGACTATGGCTACACCTTC.

The rearrangement joins TRBV5-1 to TRBJ1-2; the D gene is possibly TRBD1 (6 bases). Germline CDR1 SGHRS, CDR2 YFSETQ. V lost 3 bases to trimming and J lost 8 bases, with 11 bases between them. CDR3 size: 12 residues. CDR3 sequence (DNA): TGCGCCAGCAGCTCAGGGGCGCGCGGCTACACCTTC. Protein product: CASSSGARGYTF.

Here the CDR3 reads CASSLPDRDNQPQHF. The CDR3 DNA sequence: TGCGCCAGCAGCCTCCCGGACAGGGACAATCAGCCCCAGCATTTT. V and J are TRBV4-1 and TRBJ1-5; 8 bases fit TRBD1. Looked up from germline, CDR1 is MGHRA and CDR2 is YSYEKL. The CDR3 has 15 residues. Trimming at V came to 4 bases and at J to 3 bases, leaving 5 bases not matched to a gene.

The rearrangement uses TRBV10-3 and TRBJ1-1; D possibly corresponds to TRBD1 (5 bases). The V gene lost 6 bases and the J gene lost 1 base, with 12 bases spanning the gap. Germline values: CDR1 ENHRY, CDR2 SYGVKD. This CDR3 has 14 residues. This CDR3 is CAIRADGGNTEAFF. The CDR3 nucleotides read TGTGCCATCAGGGCGGATGGGGGGAACACTGAAGCTTTCTTT.

J is TRBJ1-1 and V is TRBV9, with TRBD1 matching over 8 bases. From germline, CDR1 is SGDLS and CDR2 YYNGEE. This CDR3 comprises 16 residues. V trimming: 0 bases; J trimming: 3 bases; junction bases outside the gene matches: 7. The CDR3 loop reads CASSVGVTGGDTEAFF. The DNA of the CDR3 is TGTGCCAGCAGCGTAGGTGTAACAGGGGGGGACACTGAAGCTTTCTTT.

The chain uses TRBV2 and TRBJ1-6; perhaps TRBD1 as D (6 bases). From germline, CDR1 is SNHLY and CDR2 FYNNEI. The CDR3 loop spans 14 amino acids. The V end lost 7 bases, the J end lost 8 bases, and 15 bases lay between the germline ends. The CDR3: CASNLQGSYSPLHF. The CDR3 DNA sequence: TGTGCCAGCAACCTACAGGGATCTTATTCACCCCTCCACTTT.

This chain uses TRBV12-3 or TRBV12-4 with TRBJ2-7; D remains unclear. The CDR3 extends over 13 amino acids. V was cut by 2 bases and J by 9 bases, with 14 bases left in between. For the CDR3, the DNA is TGTGCCAGCAGTTTAAGGGTCTTCCCTCGGCAGTACTTC. It yields the protein CASSLRVFPRQYF.

This clone was detected a few times. The chain joins TRBV6-1 to TRBJ2-7; D may be TRBD1 (6 bases). The CDR3 covers 16 residues. CDR1 is MNHNS and CDR2 is SASEGT in the germline V gene. Trimming took 2 bases from V and 0 from J, leaving 14 bases between them. The CDR3 DNA sequence: TGTGCCAGCAGTGAAAACAGGGTACGAGACTCCTACGAGCAGTACTTC. It yields the protein CASSENRVRDSYEQYF.

V and J are TRBV27 and TRBJ1-6; 9 nucleotides align to TRBD1. Germline CDR1 reads MNHEY; CDR2 reads SMNVEV (reference sequence). The length of the CDR3 is 15 residues. With V trimmed by 0 bases and J by 10 bases, 4 bases remained unmatched. Here the CDR3 reads CASSLSGTGRSPLHF. The CDR3 DNA follows: TGTGCCAGCAGTTTATCTGGGACAGGGCGCTCACCCCTCCACTTT.

The rearrangement links TRBV2 to TRBJ1-6; tentative D call: TRBD1 (6 bases). Trimming pared 9 bases from V and 7 bases from J, leaving 13 bases between. The CDR3 has 13 amino acids. Germline CDR1 reads SNHLY; CDR2 reads FYNNEI. The CDR3 bases are TGTGCCAGGGGCGGGACACTCAATTCACCCCTCCACTTT. It codes for CARGGTLNSPLHF.

This chain uses TRBV28 with TRBJ2-7; D is perhaps TRBD2 (7 bases). CDR1 is MDHEN and CDR2 is SYDVKM in the germline V gene. This CDR3 comprises 14 residues. V was shortened by 3 bases and J by 5 bases, with 14 bases between the two germline ends. DNA for the CDR3: TGTGCCAGCAGTTTGGCGGGGGCGCTAAACGAGCAGTACTTC. Translation gives CASSLAGALNEQYF. The variable domain in full, completed from reference TRBV28 and TRBJ2-7, reads DVKVTQSSRYLVKRTGEKVFLECVQDMDHENMFWYRQDPGLGLRLIYFSYDVKMKEKGDIPEGYSVSREKKERFSLILESASTNQTSMYLCASSLAGALNEQYFGPGTRLTVT.

V and J are TRBV4-2 and TRBJ2-2; D could derive from TRBD1 or TRBD2 (5 bases each). The CDR3 is 17 amino acids. V was pared by 0 bases and J by 2 bases, with 13 bases between. Germline V gives CDR1 LGHNA, CDR2 YNFKEQ. The CDR3 nucleotides read TGTGCCAGCAGCCAAGATGGCGCAGGGAGTAACACCGGGGAGCTGTTTTTT. Translating gives CASSQDGAGSNTGELFF.

The gene calls are TRBV21-1 and TRBJ2-7. TRBV21-1 represents a pseudogene. CDR3 size: 14 residues. The CDR3 nucleotides read TGTGCCAACACCCGGAAGGAATTGAGCTACGAGCAGTACTTC. Protein product: CANTRKELSYEQYF.

The V gene is TRBV19, the J gene TRBJ1-5; no clear D gene. This CDR3 is 13 amino acids long. The V gene lost 5 bases and the J gene lost 6 bases, with 11 bases spanning the gap. Germline CDR1 and CDR2: LNHDA and SQIVND (reference sequence). The CDR3 sequence is CASSWEDSQPQHF. CDR3 DNA sequence: TGTGCCAGTAGTTGGGAAGATAGTCAGCCCCAGCATTTT.

The chain links TRBV6-1 to TRBJ1-2, with TRBD1 identical over 8 bases. V was pared by 3 bases and J by 8 bases, with 5 bases of the junction left unmatched. CDR1 and CDR2 from the germline V gene are MNHNS and SASEGT. This CDR3 is built from 13 residues. CDR3 amino acids: CASSEDREEGYTF. CDR3 DNA: TGTGCCAGCAGTGAGGACAGGGAGGAGGGCTACACCTTC.

This clone has only a few counts. The chain joins TRBV2 to TRBJ1-2; a weak D match, TRBD1 (6 bases). Per germline, CDR1 SNHLY and CDR2 FYNNEI. V was shortened by 6 bases and J by 2 bases, with 19 bases between the two germline ends. This CDR3 is 16 amino acids long. The CDR3 region has the DNA TGTGCCAGCAGCCAAAAGGTGGGGGGCCTGAACTATGGCTACACCTTC. This encodes CASSQKVGGLNYGYTF.

The V gene is TRBV6-6, the J gene TRBJ2-6; D unclear. The germline V gene has CDR1 MNHNY and CDR2 SVGAGI (reference sequence). V shed 8 bases and J shed 0 bases, with 5 bases lying between them. The CDR3 consists of 13 residues. The CDR3: CASGNSGANVLTF. The CDR3 DNA reads as TGTGCCAGCGGGAACTCTGGGGCCAACGTCCTGACTTTC.

This chain joins TRBV27 and TRBJ1-6; D unresolved. The CDR3 runs 15 residues. V shed 6 bases and J shed 1 base, with 10 bases lying between them. CDR1 is MNHEY and CDR2 is SMNVEV in the germline V gene (reference sequence). This CDR3 reads CASSGMGSYNSPLHF. The CDR3 DNA is TGTGCCAGCAGCGGAATGGGGTCCTATAATTCACCCCTCCACTTT.